The source of this T cell receptor beta chain is a study of cytomegalovirus exposure and HLA in healthy donors. Study findings and constraints: Upon later analysis, TCR association rates were observed to vary by HLA locus, being highest for DRB1 and lowest for HLA-C. For presence/absence analyses, sequencing depth was assumed to be roughly uniform across donors. The study reported that TCR beta sequences accurately predicted HLA-A and HLA-B alleles in most subjects.

The CDR3 is made up of 15 amino acids. V was clipped by 3 bases and J by 0 bases, with 10 bases between them. CDR1 is SGDLS and CDR2 is YYNGEE in the germline V gene. Participants comprised healthy donors of bone marrow. The PCR ran on 60 Vbeta and 13 Jbeta primers. Measured with immunoSEQ multiplex PCR; TCRdb has only the in-frame clones, and not every one. The sample gives 210,000 or so clones, roughly 84% of which show up once; 1.1% to 1.5% is in the top ten. Concerning this clone: Its antigen is not known.

The clonotype was recovered from a girl aged 5 to 17 in good health and CMV-seronegative. Source material: PBMCs. V and J are TRBV9 and TRBJ2-1; D perhaps matches TRBD1 (6 bases). The chain's CDR3 is CASSEDRNSYNEQFF. In DNA form, the CDR3 reads TGTGCCAGCAGCGAGGACAGAAACTCCTACAATGAGCAGTTCTTC.